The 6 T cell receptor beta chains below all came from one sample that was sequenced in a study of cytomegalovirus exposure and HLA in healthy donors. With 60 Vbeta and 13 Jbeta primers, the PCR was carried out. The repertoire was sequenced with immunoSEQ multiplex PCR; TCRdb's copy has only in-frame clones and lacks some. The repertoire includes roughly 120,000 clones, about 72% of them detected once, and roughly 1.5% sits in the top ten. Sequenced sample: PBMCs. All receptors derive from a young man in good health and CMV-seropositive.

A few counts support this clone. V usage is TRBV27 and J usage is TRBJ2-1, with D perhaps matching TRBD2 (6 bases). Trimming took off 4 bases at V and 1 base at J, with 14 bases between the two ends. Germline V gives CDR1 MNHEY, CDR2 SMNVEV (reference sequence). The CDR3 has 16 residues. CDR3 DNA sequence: TGTGCCAGCAGTTCCTTGGGACTGCCTTCCTACAATGAGCAGTTCTTC. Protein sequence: CASSSLGLPSYNEQFF.

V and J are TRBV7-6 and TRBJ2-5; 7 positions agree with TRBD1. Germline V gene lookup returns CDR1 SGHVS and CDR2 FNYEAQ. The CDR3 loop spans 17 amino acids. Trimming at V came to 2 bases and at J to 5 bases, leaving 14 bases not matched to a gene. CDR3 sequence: CASSLLLGDRELETQYF. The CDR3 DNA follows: TGTGCCAGCAGCTTATTATTGGGTGACAGGGAGTTGGAGACCCAGTACTTC. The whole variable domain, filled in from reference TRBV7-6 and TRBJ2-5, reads GAGVSQSPRYKVTKRGQDVALRCDPISGHVSLYWYRQALGQGPEFLTYFNYEAQQDKSGLPNDRFSAERPEGSISTLTIQRTEQRDSAMYRCASSLLLGDRELETQYFGPGTRLLVL.

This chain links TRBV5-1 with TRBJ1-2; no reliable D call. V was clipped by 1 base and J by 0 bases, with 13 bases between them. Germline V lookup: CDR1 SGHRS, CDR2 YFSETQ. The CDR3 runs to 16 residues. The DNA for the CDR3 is TGCGCCAGCAGCTTGACGGGAAGTGTAGCTAACTATGGCTACACCTTC. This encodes CASSLTGSVANYGYTF.

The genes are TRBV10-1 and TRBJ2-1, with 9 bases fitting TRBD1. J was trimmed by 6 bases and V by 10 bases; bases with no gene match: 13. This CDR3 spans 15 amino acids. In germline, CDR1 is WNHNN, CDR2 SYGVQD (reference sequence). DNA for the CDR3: TGCGCCACCGAAGAAAACGGGACAGGGATCAATGAGCAGTTCTTC. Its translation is CATEENGTGINEQFF.

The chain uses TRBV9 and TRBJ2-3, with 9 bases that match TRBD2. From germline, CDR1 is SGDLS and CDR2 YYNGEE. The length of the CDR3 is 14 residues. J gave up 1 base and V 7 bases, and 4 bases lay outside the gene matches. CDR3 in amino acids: CASSRLAGTDTQYF. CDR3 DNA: TGTGCCAGCTCAAGACTAGCGGGCACAGATACGCAGTATTTT.

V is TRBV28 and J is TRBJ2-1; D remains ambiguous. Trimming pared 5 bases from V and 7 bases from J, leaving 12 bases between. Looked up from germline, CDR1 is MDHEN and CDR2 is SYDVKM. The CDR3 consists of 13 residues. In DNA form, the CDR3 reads TGTGCCAGCAGTCTTACCGGTCGGAATGAGCAGTTCTTC. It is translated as CASSLTGRNEQFF.